These 18 T cell receptor beta chains were all obtained from the same sample, sequenced in a study of CD8+CD57+ T cells in acquired aplastic anemia. Flow cytometry had shown expanded CD8+CD57+ cells in the patients chosen for sequencing. The template for TCR beta VDJ and CDR3 sequence profiling was genomic DNA. MiXCR, applied by TCRdb to the reads, yields one record per CDR3 protein. The data show about 54,000 distinct CDR3 sequences, approximately 52% seen once. Specimen: sorted CD4+, CD8+, or CD8+CD57+ T cells (not recorded which) from PBMCs. Source of these receptors: a human donor with aplastic anemia.

This clonotype was picked up many times. V is TRBV11-3 and J is TRBJ1-1; no clear D. Germline CDR1 is SGHNT and CDR2 is YENEEA. The CDR3 is made up of 12 amino acids. Trimming removed 0 bases from V and 8 bases from J, with 7 bases in between. The CDR3 loop reads CASSLDGREAFF. CDR3 in DNA: TGTGCCAGCAGCTTAGACGGCAGAGAAGCTTTCTTT.

The chain carries TRBV2 and TRBJ1-6; 9 nucleotides agree with TRBD1. Germline CDR1 reads SNHLY; CDR2 reads FYNNEI. This CDR3 spans 13 amino acids. With 8 bases clipped from V and 10 bases from J, the junction kept 6 bases outside the gene matches. CDR3 DNA sequence: TGTGCCAGCTCAAGGACAGGGGTCTCACCCCTCCACTTT. Translation: CASSRTGVSPLHF.

This chain connects TRBV6-1 to TRBJ1-6, with D unclear. Per the germline V gene, CDR1 is MNHNS and CDR2 is SASEGT. V was trimmed by 1 base and J by 7 bases, leaving 8 bases between them. This CDR3 region has 14 residues. The CDR3 sequence is CASSEVTGNSPLHF. The CDR3 bases are TGTGCCAGCAGTGAAGTTACTGGCAATTCACCCCTCCACTTT.

This sequence joins TRBV7-9 and TRBJ1-3; a possible D gene is TRBD1 (6 bases). Germline V gives CDR1 SEHNR, CDR2 FQNEAQ (reference sequence). Deletions cut 2 bases from V and 4 bases from J, with 12 bases between. The CDR3 extends over 15 amino acids. CDR3 in DNA: TGTGCCAGCAGCTTAAGGGGGGCCAAGGGAAACACCATATATTTT. Amino acid sequence: CASSLRGAKGNTIYF. Variable domain in full (rest from reference TRBV7-9 and TRBJ1-3): DTGVSQNPRHKITKRGQNVTFRCDPISEHNRLYWYRQTLGQGPEFLTYFQNEAQLEKSRLLSDRFSAERPKGSFSTLEIQRTEQGDSAMYLCASSLRGAKGNTIYFGEGSWLTVV.

The gene calls are TRBV9 and TRBJ1-6; TRBD1 aligns across 8 bases. V was clipped by 4 bases and J by 10 bases; unmatched bases: 7. Germline CDR1 reads SGDLS; CDR2 reads YYNGEE. CDR3 length: 14 amino acids. The CDR3 loop is CASSSGTGGSPLHF. CDR3 coding DNA: TGTGCCAGCAGCTCAGGAACAGGGGGATCACCCCTCCACTTT.

Many counts were recorded for this clonotype. The gene calls are TRBV11-3 and TRBJ2-2; D is ambiguous. The CDR3 sequence is 15 residues long. V lost 5 bases to trimming and J lost 1 base, with 11 bases between them. Germline V lookup: CDR1 SGHNT, CDR2 YENEEA. DNA of the CDR3: TGTGCCAGCAGCCCGACTCATATGAACACCGGGGAGCTGTTTTTT. Residues: CASSPTHMNTGELFF.

The chain recombines TRBV19 with TRBJ1-2; 11 positions agree with TRBD1. The CDR3 extends over 13 amino acids. CDR1 is LNHDA and CDR2 is SQIVND in the germline V gene (reference sequence). V shed 6 bases and J 6 bases; nucleotides not matched to a gene: 3. The CDR3 DNA is TGTGCCAGTAGCGGGACAGGGGGTAATGGCTACACCTTC. Translating it yields CASSGTGGNGYTF.

The chain combines TRBV19 with TRBJ1-2; D remains unclear. Trimming removed 5 bases from V and 4 bases from J, with 11 bases in between. The CDR3 covers 13 residues. Germline V gene sequence: CDR1 LNHDA, CDR2 SQIVND (reference sequence). CDR3 in amino acids: CASSPPTLYGYTF. The CDR3 DNA is TGTGCCAGTAGTCCTCCGACGCTCTATGGCTACACCTTC.

This clonotype was seen repeatedly, ten times or more. The genes are TRBV27 and TRBJ2-2, with D uncertain. In germline, CDR1 is MNHEY, CDR2 SMNVEV (reference sequence). The CDR3 contains 11 residues. Trimming removed 5 bases at V and 6 bases at J, with 4 bases between. The CDR3 is CASSRSGELFF. The CDR3 DNA sequence: TGTGCCAGCAGTCGTTCCGGGGAGCTGTTTTTT.

V is TRBV29-1 and J is TRBJ1-1; 7 bases agree with TRBD1. This CDR3 contains 16 residues. Germline CDR1 and CDR2: SQVTM and ANQGSEA. Germline trimming cut 5 bases from V and 3 bases from J; bases unmatched to any gene: 15. The CDR3 spells CSVPRPKGAGDTEAFF. The CDR3 DNA is TGCAGCGTTCCCCGACCCAAGGGGGCAGGTGACACTGAAGCTTTCTTT.

This clonotype was counted many times. The chain links TRBV7-8 to TRBJ1-1; D is uncertain. Trimming took off 8 bases at V and 3 bases at J, with 13 bases between the two ends. This CDR3 region has 13 residues. Germline CDR1 SGHVS, CDR2 FQNEAQ. CDR3 sequence reads: CASGPLRDTEAFF. In nucleotides, the CDR3 is TGTGCCAGCGGCCCGTTAAGGGACACTGAAGCTTTCTTT.

V usage is TRBV10-3 and J usage is TRBJ1-1; a weak D match, TRBD1 (5 bases). V shed 3 bases and J shed 6 bases, with 14 bases lying between them. CDR1 is ENHRY, CDR2 SYGVKD, per germline. The CDR3 covers 14 residues. The CDR3 sequence is CAISDREGTAEAFF. The CDR3, as DNA: TGTGCCATCAGTGATAGGGAGGGGACTGCTGAAGCTTTCTTT.

The rearrangement uses TRBV7-2 and TRBJ2-7; D gene uncertain. Trimming shortened V by 6 bases and J by 3 bases, and 18 bases separated the two germline ends. This CDR3 is 15 amino acids long. Germline V CDR1 and CDR2: SGHTA, FQGNSA. CDR3 in amino acids: CASSKDATLGYEQYF. CDR3 DNA: TGTGCCAGCAGTAAAGATGCGACATTAGGCTACGAGCAGTACTTC. The full variable domain, with the rest looked up from reference TRBV7-2 and TRBJ2-7, is GAGVSQSPSNKVTEKGKDVELRCDPISGHTALYWYRQSLGQGLEFLIYFQGNSAPDKSGLPSDRFSAERTGGSVSTLTIQRTQQEDSAVYLCASSKDATLGYEQYFGPGTRLTVT.

This clonotype was counted many times. This chain links TRBV28 with TRBJ1-4; no clear D gene. Germline lookup yields CDR1 MDHEN and CDR2 SYDVKM. Trimming stripped 2 bases from V and 6 bases from J, with 7 bases between. This CDR3 contains 13 residues. Here the CDR3 reads CASSLNFHEKLFF. CDR3 coding DNA: TGTGCCAGCAGTTTAAACTTTCATGAAAAACTGTTTTTT.

The chain recombines TRBV2 with TRBJ1-2; TRBD1 matches at 8 bases. In germline, CDR1 is SNHLY, CDR2 FYNNEI. CDR3 length: 13 amino acids. V lost 10 bases to trimming and J lost 8 bases; unmatched junction nucleotides: 12. CDR3 loop: CATFVQGARGYTF. The CDR3 DNA is TGTGCCACATTCGTCCAGGGGGCTCGAGGCTACACCTTC.

This clonotype was recorded once. The chain combines TRBV10-3 with TRBJ2-3; tentatively, D is TRBD1 (6 bases). Trimming took off 4 bases at V and 2 bases at J, with 16 bases between the two ends. The CDR3 covers 16 residues. Germline lookup yields CDR1 ENHRY and CDR2 SYGVKD. In DNA form, the CDR3 reads TGTGCCATCAGTGGGGGCTTTGGGGGCAACACAGATACGCAGTATTTT. Protein: CAISGGFGGNTDTQYF.

This clonotype came up many times. The V gene is TRBV30, the J gene TRBJ1-6, with 8 nucleotides matching TRBD1. The CDR3 runs 13 residues. The V gene's germline CDR1 is GTSNPN and CDR2 SVGIG (reference sequence). V was pared by 3 bases and J by 10 bases, with 5 bases of the junction left unmatched. The CDR3 DNA reads TGTGCCTGGAGACGGGCAGGGGGCTCACCCCTCCACTTT. Protein product: CAWRRAGGSPLHF.

The chain is built from TRBV10-3 and TRBJ1-2, with no clear D. CDR3 length: 13 amino acids. Germline V lookup: CDR1 ENHRY, CDR2 SYGVKD. Trimming stripped 4 bases from V and 1 base from J, with 7 bases between. The CDR3: CAISGDNNYGYTF. As DNA, the CDR3 is TGTGCCATCAGTGGAGACAATAACTATGGCTACACCTTC.